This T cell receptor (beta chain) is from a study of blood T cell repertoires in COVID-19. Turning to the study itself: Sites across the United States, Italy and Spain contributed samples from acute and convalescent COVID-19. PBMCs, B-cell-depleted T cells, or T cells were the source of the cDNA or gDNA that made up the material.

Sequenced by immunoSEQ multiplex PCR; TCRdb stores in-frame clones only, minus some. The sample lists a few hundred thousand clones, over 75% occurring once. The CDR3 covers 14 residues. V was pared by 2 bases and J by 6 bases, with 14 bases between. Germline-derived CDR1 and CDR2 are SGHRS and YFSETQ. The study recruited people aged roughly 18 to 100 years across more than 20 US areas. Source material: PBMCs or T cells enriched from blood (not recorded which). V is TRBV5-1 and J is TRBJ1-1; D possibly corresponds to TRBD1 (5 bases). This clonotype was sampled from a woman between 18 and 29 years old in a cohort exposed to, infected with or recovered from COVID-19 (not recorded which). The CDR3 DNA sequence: TGCGCCAGCAGCTTAAACAGTCGGGACTCTGAAGCTTTCTTT. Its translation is CASSLNSRDSEAFF.